This TCR beta chain was retrieved from a study of cytomegalovirus exposure and HLA in healthy donors. On the study more broadly: Earlier results showed approximately 120 million unique TCR beta sequences derived from approximately 180 million T cells. Inside one of the first data releases sat 80 million to 95 million unique TCRs taken from HLA-typed donors.

The CDR3 has 14 residues. V lost 4 bases to trimming and J lost 5 bases; unmatched junction nucleotides: 6. CDR1 LNHDA and CDR2 SQIVND come from the germline V gene (reference sequence). Use of 60 Vbeta and 13 Jbeta primers characterized the PCR. TCRdb's table, derived via immunoSEQ multiplex PCR, lists solely in-frame clones and lacks some. The data show roughly 150,000 clones, with roughly 79% seen just once and around 0.7% held by the top ten. The chain links TRBV19 to TRBJ2-7, with 9 bases matching TRBD1. This TCR derives from a male donor in good health and CMV-seronegative. The sample was PBMCs. The CDR3 nucleotides are TGTGCCAGTAGTAAGTGGGACAGGGCACACGAGCAGTACTTC. Protein: CASSKWDRAHEQYF. Full variable domain (rest looked up from reference TRBV19 and TRBJ2-7): DGGITQSPKYLFRKEGQNVTLSCEQNLNHDAMYWYRQDPGQGLRLIYYSQIVNDFQKGDIAEGYSVSREKKESFPLTVTSAQKNPTAFYLCASSKWDRAHEQYFGPGTRLTVT.